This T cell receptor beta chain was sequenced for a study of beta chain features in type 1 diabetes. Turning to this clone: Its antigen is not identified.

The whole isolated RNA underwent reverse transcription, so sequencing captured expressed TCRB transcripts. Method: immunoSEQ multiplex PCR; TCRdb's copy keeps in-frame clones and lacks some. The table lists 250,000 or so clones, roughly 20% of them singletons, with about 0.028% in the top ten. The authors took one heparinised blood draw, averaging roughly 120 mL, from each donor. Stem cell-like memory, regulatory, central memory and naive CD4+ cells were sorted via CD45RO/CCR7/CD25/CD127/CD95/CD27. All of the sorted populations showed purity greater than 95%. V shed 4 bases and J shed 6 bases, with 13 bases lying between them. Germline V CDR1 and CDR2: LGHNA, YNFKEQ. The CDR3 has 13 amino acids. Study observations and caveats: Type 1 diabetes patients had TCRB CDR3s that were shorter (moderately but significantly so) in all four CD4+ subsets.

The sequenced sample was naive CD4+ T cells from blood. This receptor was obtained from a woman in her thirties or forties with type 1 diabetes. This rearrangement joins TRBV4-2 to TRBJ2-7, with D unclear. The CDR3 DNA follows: TGTGCCAGCAGCCTACACGCATCCCGCGAGCAGTACTTC. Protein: CASSLHASREQYF.